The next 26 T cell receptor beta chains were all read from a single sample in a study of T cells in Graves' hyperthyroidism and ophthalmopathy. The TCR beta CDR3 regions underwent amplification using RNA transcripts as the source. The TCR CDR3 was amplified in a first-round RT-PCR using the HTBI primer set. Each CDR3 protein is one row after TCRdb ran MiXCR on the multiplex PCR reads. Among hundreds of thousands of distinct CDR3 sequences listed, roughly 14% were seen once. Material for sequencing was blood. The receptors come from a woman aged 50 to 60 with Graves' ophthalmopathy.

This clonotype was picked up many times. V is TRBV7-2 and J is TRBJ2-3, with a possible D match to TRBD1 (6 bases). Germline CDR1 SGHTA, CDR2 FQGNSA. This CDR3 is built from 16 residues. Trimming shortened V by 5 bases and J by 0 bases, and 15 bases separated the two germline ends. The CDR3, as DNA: TGTGCCAGCAGCGTACAGGGTCAGCCTAGCACAGATACGCAGTATTTT. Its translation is CASSVQGQPSTDTQYF.

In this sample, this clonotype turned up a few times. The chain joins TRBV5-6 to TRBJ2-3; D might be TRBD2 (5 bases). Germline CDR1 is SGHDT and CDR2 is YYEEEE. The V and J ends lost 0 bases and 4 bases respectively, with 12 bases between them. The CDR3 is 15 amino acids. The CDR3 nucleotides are TGTGCCAGCAGCTTGGAATTCCGGGAACCAGATACGCAGTATTTT. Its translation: CASSLEFREPDTQYF. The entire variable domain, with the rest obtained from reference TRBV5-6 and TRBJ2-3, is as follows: DAGVTQSPTHLIKTRGQQVTLRCSPKSGHDTVSWYQQALGQGPQFIFQYYEEEERQRGNFPDRFSGHQFPNYSSELNVNALLLGDSALYLCASSLEFREPDTQYFGPGTRLTVL.

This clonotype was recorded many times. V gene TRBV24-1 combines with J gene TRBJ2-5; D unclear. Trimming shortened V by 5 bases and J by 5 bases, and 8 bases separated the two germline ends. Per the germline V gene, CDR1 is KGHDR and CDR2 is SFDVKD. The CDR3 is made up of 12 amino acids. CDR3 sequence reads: CATSGGRETQYF. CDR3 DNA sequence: TGTGCCACCAGTGGAGGACGGGAGACCCAGTACTTC.

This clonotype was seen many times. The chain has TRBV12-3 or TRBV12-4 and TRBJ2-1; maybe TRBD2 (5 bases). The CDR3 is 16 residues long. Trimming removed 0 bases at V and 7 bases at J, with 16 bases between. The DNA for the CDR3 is TGTGCCAGCAGTTTAGCGCAAAATCGGTGGGAGAATGAGCAGTTCTTC. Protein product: CASSLAQNRWENEQFF.

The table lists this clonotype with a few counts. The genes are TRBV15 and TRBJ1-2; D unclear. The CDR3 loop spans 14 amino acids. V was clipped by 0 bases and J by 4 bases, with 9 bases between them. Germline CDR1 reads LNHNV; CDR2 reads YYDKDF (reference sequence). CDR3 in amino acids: CATSREMQTYGYTF. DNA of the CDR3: TGTGCCACCAGCAGAGAAATGCAGACCTATGGCTACACCTTC.

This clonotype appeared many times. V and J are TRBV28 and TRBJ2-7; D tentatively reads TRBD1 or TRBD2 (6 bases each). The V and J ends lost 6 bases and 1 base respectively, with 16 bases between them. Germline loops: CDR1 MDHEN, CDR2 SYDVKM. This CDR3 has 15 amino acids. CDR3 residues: CASSPPGGRSYEQYF. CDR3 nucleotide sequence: TGTGCCAGCAGCCCTCCTGGGGGGCGATCCTACGAGCAGTACTTC.

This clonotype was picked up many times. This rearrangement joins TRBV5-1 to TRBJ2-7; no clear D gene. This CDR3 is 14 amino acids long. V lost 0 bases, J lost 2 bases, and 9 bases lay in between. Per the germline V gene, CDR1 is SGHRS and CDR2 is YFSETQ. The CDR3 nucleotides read TGCGCCAGCAGCTTGGCCGTGGGGACCTACGAGCAGTACTTC. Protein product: CASSLAVGTYEQYF.

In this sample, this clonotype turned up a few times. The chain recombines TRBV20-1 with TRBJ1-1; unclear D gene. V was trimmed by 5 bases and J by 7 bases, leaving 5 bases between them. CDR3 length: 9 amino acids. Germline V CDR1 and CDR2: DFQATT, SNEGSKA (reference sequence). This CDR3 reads CSALDEAFF. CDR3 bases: TGCAGTGCTCTAGATGAAGCTTTCTTT.

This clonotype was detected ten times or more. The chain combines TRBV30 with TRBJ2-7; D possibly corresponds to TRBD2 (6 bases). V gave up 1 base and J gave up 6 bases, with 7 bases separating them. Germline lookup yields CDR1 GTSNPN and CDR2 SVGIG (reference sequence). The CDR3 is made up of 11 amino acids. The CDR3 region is CAWSGGVEQYF. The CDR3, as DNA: TGTGCCTGGAGTGGGGGGGTCGAGCAGTACTTC.

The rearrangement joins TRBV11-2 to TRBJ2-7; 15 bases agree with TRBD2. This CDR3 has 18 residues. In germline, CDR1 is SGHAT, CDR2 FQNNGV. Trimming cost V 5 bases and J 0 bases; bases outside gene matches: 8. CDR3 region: CASSPGLAGGPFSYEQYF. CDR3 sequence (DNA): TGTGCCAGCAGCCCGGGACTAGCGGGAGGCCCATTCTCCTACGAGCAGTACTTC.

CDR3 amino acids: CASSLFDPMNTEAFF. CDR3 DNA: TGCGCCAGCAGCTTGTTCGATCCTATGAACACTGAAGCTTTCTTT. The chain carries TRBV5-1 and TRBJ1-1; D remains ambiguous. Germline CDR1 and CDR2: SGHRS and YFSETQ. V shed 1 base and J shed 0 bases, with 10 bases lying between them. CDR3 length: 15 amino acids.

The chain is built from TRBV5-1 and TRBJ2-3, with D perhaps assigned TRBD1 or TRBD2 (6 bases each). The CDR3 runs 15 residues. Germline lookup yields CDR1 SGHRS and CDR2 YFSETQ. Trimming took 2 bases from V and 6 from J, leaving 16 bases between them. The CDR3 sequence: CASSFQSGGVDTQYF. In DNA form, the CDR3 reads TGCGCCAGCAGCTTTCAATCCGGGGGCGTCGATACGCAGTATTTT. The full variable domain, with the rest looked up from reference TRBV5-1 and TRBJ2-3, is KAGVTQTPRYLIKTRGQQVTLSCSPISGHRSVSWYQQTPGQGLQFLFEYFSETQRNKGNFPGRFSGRQFSNSRSEMNVSTLELGDSALYLCASSFQSGGVDTQYFGPGTRLTVL.

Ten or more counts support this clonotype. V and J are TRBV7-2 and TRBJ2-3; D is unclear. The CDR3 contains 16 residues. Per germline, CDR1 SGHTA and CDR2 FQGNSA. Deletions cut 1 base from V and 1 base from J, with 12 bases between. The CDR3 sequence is CASSLDLGFGTDTQYF. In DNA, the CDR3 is TGTGCCAGCAGCTTAGATCTGGGCTTCGGCACAGATACGCAGTATTTT.

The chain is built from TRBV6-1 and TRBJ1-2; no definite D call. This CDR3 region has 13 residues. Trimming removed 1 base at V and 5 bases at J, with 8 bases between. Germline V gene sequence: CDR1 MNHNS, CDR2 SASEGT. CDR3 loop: CASSEGTRYGYTF. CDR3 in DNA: TGTGCCAGCAGTGAAGGGACTAGATATGGCTACACCTTC.

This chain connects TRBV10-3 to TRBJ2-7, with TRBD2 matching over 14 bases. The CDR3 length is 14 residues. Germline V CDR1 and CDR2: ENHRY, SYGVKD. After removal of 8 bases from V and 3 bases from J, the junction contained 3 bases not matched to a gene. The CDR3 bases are TGTGCCATCGGGGGACTAGCGGGAGTCTACGAGCAGTACTTC. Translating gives CAIGGLAGVYEQYF.

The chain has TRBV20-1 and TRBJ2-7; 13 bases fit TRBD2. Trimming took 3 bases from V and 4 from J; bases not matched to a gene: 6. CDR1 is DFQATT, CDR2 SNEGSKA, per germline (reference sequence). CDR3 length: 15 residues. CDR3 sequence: CSASSTSGRGYEQYF. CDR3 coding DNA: TGCAGTGCTAGCAGTACTAGCGGGAGGGGTTACGAGCAGTACTTC.

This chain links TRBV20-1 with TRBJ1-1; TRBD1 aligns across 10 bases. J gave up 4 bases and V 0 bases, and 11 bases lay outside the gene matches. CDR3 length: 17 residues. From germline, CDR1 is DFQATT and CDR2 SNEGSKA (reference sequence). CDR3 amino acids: CSAREPGQGLIGTEAFF. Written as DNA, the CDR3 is TGCAGTGCTAGAGAACCGGGACAGGGGTTGATTGGCACTGAAGCTTTCTTT.

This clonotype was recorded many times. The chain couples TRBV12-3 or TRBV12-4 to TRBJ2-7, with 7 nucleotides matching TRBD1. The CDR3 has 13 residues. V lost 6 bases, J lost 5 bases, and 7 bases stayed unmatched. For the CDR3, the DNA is TGTGCCAGCAGGGTTACAGGGGTCGACGAGCAGTACTTC. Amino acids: CASRVTGVDEQYF.

CDR3 loop: CASRYPRNEQFF. DNA for the CDR3: TGTGCCAGCCGTTACCCCAGGAATGAGCAGTTCTTC. The V gene is TRBV9, the J gene TRBJ2-1, with D hard to call. Germline CDR1 is SGDLS and CDR2 is YYNGEE. This CDR3 spans 12 amino acids. Trimming stripped 7 bases from V and 7 bases from J, with 12 bases between.

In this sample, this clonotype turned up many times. In DNA, the CDR3 is TGTGCCAGCAGCTTACTCGGAACTAGCGGGAGGGCCGGGGAGACCCAGTACTTC. It yields the protein CASSLLGTSGRAGETQYF. The chain is built from TRBV7-9 and TRBJ2-5, with TRBD2 identical over 13 bases. Losses at the gene ends were 2 bases for V and 5 bases for J; bases not matched to a gene: 11. Germline CDR1 reads SEHNR; CDR2 reads FQNEAQ (reference sequence). The CDR3 extends over 18 amino acids.

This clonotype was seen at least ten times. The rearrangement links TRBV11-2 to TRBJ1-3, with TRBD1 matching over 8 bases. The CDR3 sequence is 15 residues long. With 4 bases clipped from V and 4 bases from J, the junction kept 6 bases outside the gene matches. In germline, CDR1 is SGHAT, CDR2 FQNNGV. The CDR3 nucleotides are TGTGCCAGCAGCTCTGGAAGGACAGGGGGAAACACCATATATTTT. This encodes CASSSGRTGGNTIYF.

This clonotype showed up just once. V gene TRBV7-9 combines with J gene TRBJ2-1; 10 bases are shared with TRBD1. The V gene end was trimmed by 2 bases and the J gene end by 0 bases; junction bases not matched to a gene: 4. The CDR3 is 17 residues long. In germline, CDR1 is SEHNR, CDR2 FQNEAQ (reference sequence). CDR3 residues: CASSLTRTGGSYNEQFF. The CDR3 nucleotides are TGTGCCAGCAGCTTAACCCGGACAGGGGGCTCCTACAATGAGCAGTTCTTC.

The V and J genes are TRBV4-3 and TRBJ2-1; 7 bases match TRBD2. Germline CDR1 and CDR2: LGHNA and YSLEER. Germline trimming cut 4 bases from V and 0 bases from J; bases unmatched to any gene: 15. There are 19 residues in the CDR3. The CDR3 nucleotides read TGCGCCAGCAGCCGAGGGCGGGAGCTGGTTAGTAGCTCCTACAATGAGCAGTTCTTC. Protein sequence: CASSRGRELVSSSYNEQFF.

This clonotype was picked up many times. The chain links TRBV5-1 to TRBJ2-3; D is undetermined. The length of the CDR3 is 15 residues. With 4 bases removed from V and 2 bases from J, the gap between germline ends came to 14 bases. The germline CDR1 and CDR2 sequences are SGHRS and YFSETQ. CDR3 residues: CASSRLGGTTDTQYF. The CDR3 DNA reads TGCGCCAGCAGCCGCCTGGGCGGAACCACAGATACGCAGTATTTT.

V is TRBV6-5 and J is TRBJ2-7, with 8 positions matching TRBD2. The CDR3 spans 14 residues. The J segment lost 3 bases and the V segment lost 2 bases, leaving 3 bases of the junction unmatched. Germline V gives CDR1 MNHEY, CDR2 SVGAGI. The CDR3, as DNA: TGTGCCAGCAGTTACCCCGGGACTAGCTACGAGCAGTACTTC. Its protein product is CASSYPGTSYEQYF.

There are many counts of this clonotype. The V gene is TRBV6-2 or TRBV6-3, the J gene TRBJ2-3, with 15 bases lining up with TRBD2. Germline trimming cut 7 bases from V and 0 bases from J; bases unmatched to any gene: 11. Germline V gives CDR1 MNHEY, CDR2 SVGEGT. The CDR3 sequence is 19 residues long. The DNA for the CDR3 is TGTGCCAGCACCGCCGGACTAGCGGGAGGGCCTGACAGCACAGATACGCAGTATTTT. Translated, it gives CASTAGLAGGPDSTDTQYF.